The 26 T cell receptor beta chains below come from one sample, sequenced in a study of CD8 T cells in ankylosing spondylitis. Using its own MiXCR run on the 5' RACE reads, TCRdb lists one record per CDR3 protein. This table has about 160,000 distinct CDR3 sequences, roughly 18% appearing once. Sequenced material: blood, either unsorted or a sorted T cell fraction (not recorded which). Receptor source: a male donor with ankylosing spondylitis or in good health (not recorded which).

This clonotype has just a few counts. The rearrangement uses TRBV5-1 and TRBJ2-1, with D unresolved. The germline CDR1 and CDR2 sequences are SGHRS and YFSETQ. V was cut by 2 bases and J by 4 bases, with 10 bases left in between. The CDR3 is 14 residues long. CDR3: CASSFEQSYNEQFF. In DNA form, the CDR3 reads TGCGCCAGCAGCTTCGAGCAGAGTTACAATGAGCAGTTCTTC.

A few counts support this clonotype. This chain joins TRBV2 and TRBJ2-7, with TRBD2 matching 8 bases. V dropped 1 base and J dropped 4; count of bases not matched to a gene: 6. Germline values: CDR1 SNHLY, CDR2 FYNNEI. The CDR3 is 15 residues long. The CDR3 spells CASSEEAGGKYEQYF. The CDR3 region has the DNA TGTGCCAGCAGTGAAGAGGCGGGAGGAAAGTACGAGCAGTACTTC.

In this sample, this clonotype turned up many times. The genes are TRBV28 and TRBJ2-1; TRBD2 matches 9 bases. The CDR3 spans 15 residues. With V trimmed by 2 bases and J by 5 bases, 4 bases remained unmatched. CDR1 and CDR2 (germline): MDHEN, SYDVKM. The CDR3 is CASSLAGGLNNEQFF. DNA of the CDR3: TGTGCCAGCAGTTTAGCGGGAGGGCTGAACAATGAGCAGTTCTTC.

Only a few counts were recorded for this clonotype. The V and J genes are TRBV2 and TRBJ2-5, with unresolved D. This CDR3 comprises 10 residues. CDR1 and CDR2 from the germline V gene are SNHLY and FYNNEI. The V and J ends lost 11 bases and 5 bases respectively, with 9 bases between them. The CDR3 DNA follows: TGTGCCTTACTCGAGGAGACCCAGTACTTC. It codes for CALLEETQYF.

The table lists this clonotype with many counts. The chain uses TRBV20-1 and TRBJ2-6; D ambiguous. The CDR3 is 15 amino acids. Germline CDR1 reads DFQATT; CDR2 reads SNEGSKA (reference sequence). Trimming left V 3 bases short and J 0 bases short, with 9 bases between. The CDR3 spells CSARDVLSGANVLTF. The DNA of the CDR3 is TGCAGTGCTAGGGATGTTCTCTCTGGGGCCAACGTCCTGACTTTC.

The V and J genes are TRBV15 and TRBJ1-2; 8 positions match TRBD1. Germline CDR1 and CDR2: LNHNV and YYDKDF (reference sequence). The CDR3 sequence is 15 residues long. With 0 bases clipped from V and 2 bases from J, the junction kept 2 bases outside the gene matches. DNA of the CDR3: TGTGCCACCAGCAGAGATAACAGGGGGAACTATGGCTACACCTTC. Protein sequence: CATSRDNRGNYGYTF.

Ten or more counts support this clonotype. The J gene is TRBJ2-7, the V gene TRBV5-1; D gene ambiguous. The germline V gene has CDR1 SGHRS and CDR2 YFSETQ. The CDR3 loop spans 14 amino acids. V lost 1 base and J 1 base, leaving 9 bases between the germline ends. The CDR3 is CASSLLGRSYEQYF. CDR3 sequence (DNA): TGCGCCAGCAGCTTGCTCGGGCGGTCCTACGAGCAGTACTTC.

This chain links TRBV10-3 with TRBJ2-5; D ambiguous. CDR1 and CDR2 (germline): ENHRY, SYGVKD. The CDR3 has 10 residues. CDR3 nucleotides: TGTACCACCGCCGAAGAGACCCAGTACTTC. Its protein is CTTAEETQYF.

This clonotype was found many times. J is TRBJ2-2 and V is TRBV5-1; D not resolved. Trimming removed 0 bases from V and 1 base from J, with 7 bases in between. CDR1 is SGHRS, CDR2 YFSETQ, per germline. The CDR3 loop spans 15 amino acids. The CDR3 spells CASSLVLQNTGELFF. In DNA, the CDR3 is TGCGCCAGCAGCTTGGTCTTACAGAACACCGGGGAGCTGTTTTTT.

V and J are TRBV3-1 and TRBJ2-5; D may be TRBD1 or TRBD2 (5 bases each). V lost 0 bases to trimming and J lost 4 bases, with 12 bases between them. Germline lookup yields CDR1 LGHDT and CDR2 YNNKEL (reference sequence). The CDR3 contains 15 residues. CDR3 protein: CASSQDLGDGETQYF. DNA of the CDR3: TGTGCCAGCAGCCAAGATCTTGGGGACGGAGAGACCCAGTACTTC.

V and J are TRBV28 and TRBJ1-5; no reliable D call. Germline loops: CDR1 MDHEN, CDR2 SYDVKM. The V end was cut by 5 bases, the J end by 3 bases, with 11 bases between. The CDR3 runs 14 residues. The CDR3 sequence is CASSRTPANQPQHF. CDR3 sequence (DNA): TGTGCCAGCAGTCGGACCCCGGCCAATCAGCCCCAGCATTTT. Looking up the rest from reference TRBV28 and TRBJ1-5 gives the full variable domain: DVKVTQSSRYLVKRTGEKVFLECVQDMDHENMFWYRQDPGLGLRLIYFSYDVKMKEKGDIPEGYSVSREKKERFSLILESASTNQTSMYLCASSRTPANQPQHFGDGTRLSIL.

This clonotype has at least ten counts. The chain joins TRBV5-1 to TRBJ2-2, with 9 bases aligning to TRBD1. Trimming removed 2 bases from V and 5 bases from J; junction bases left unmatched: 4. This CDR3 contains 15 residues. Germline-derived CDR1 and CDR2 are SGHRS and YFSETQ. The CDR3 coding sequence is TGCGCCAGCAGCTTTGGACAGGGGTTGACCGGGGAGCTGTTTTTT. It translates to CASSFGQGLTGELFF.

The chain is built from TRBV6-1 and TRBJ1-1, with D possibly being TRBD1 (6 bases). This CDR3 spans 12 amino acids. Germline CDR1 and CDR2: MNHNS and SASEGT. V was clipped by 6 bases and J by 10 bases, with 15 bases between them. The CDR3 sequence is CASRQGEGGAFF. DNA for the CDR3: TGTGCCAGCAGGCAGGGAGAGGGGGGAGCTTTCTTT.

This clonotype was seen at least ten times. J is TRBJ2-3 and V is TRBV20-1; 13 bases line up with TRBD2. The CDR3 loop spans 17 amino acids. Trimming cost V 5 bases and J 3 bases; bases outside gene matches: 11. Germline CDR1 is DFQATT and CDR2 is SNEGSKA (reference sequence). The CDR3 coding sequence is TGCAGTGCTCAACCCAAACTAGCGGGAGGGCCAACAGATACGCAGTATTTT. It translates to CSAQPKLAGGPTDTQYF.

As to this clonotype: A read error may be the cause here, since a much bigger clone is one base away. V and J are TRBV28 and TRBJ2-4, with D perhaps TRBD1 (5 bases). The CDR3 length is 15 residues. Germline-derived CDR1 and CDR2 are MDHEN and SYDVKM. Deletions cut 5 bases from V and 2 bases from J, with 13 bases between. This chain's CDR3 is CASSPDKGTKNIQYF. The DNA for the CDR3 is TGTGCCAGCAGTCCGGACAAGGGAACCAAAAACATTCAGTACTTC.

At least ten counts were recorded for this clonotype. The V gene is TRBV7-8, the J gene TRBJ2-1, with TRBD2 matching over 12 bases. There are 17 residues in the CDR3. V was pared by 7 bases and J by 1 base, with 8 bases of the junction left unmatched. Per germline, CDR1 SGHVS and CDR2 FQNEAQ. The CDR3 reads CASTSSGRVESYNEQFF. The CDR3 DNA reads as TGTGCCAGCACCTCTAGCGGGAGGGTTGAGTCCTACAATGAGCAGTTCTTC.

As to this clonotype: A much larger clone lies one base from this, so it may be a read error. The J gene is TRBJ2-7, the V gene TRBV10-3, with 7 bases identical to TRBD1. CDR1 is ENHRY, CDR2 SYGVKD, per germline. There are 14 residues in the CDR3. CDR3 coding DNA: TGTGACATCTCGGGCAGGGGGTCCTCCTACGAGCAGTACTTC. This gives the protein CDISGRGSSYEQYF.

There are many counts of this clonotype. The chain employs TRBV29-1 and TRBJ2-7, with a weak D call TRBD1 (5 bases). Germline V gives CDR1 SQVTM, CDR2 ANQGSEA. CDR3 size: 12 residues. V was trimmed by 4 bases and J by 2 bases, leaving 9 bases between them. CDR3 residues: CSVVRGPYEQYF. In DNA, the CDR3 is TGCAGCGTTGTTAGGGGCCCCTACGAGCAGTACTTC.

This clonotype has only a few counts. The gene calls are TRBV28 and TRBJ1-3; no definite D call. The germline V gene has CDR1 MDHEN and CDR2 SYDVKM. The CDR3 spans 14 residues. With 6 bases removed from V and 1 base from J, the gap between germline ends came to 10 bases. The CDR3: CASSPLSSGNTIYF. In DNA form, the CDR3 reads TGTGCCAGCAGCCCCTTGAGTTCTGGAAACACCATATATTTT.

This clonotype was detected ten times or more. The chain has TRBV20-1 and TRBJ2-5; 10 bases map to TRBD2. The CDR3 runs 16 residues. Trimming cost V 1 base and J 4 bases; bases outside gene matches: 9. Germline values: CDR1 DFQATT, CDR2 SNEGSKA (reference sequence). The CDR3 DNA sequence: TGCAGTGCTAGAGGGGGAGCGGGAGGGCCGGGAGAGACCCAGTACTTC. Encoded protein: CSARGGAGGPGETQYF.

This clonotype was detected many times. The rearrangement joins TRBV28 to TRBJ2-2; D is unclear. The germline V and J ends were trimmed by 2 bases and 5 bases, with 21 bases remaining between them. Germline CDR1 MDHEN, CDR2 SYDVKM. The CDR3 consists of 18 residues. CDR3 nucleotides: TGTGCCAGCAGTTTAGCAGCGAAGGGATCTTCAGAGACCGGGGAGCTGTTTTTT. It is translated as CASSLAAKGSSETGELFF.

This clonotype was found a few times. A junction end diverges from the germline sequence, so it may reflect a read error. The CDR3 sequence is CASRPTSGPYDEQFF. The CDR3 DNA is TGTGCCAGCAGACCAACTAGCGGGCCCTACGATGAGCAGTTCTTC. The V call is TRBV12-3 or TRBV12-4, the J call TRBJ2-1; TRBD2 aligns across 9 bases. The length of the CDR3 is 15 residues.

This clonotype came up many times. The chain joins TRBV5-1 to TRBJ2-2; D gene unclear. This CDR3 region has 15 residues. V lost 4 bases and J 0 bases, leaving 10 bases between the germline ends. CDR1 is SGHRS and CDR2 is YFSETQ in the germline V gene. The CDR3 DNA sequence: TGCGCCAGCAGCCTGGGCGGCGCGAACACCGGGGAGCTGTTTTTT. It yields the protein CASSLGGANTGELFF.

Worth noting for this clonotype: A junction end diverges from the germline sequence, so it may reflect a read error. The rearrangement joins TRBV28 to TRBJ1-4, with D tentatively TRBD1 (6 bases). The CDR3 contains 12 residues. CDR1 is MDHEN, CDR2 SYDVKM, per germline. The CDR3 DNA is TGTGCCATCCAAGGGGGGGATCGAAAACTGGTTTTT. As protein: CAIQGGDRKLVF. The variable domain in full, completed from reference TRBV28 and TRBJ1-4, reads DVKVTQSSRYLVKRTGEKVFLECVQDMDHENMFWYRQDPGLGLRLIYFSYDVKMKEKGDIPEGYSVSREKKERFSLILESASTNQTSMYLCAIQGGDRKLVFGSGTQLSVL.

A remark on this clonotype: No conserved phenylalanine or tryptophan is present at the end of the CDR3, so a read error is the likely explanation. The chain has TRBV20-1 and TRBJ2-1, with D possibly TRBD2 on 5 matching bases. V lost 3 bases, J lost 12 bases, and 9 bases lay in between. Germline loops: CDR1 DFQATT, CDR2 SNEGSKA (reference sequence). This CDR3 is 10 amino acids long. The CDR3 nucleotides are TGCAGTGCTAGGCTAGCTTGGCAGTTCTCC. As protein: CSARLAWQFS.

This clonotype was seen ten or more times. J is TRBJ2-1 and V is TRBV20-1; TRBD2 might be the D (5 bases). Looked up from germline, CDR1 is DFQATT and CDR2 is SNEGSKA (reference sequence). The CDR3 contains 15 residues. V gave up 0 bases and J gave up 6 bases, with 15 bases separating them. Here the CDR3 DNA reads TGCAGTGCTAGAGAGCCTCGCGGGCTTGGCAATGAGCAGTTCTTC. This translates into CSAREPRGLGNEQFF.